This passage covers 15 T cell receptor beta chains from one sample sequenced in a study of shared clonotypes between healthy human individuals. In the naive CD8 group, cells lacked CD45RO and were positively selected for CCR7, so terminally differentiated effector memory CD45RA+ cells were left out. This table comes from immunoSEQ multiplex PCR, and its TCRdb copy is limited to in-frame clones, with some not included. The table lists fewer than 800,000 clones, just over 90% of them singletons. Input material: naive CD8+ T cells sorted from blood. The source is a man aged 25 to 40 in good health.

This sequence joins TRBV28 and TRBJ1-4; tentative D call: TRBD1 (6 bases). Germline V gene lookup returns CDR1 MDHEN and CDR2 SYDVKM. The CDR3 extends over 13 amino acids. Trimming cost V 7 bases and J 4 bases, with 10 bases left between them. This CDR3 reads CASTGHRNEKLFF. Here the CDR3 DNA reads TGTGCCAGCACGGGACATCGTAATGAAAAACTGTTTTTT.

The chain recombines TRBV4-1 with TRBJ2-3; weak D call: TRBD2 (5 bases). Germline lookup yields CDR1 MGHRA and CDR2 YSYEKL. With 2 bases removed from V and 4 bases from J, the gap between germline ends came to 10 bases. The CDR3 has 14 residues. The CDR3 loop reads CASSQIPGADTQYF. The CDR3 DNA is TGCGCCAGCAGCCAAATCCCCGGGGCAGATACGCAGTATTTT.

The CDR3 DNA follows: TGTGCCAGCAGCTTATGGACTAGCGAGGAGACCCAGTACTTC. Its protein product is CASSLWTSEETQYF. The rearrangement links TRBV5-4 to TRBJ2-5, with 9 bases identical to TRBD2. This CDR3 is 14 amino acids long. V lost 2 bases and J lost 5; bases outside the gene matches: 4. Germline values: CDR1 SGHNT, CDR2 YYREEE (reference sequence).

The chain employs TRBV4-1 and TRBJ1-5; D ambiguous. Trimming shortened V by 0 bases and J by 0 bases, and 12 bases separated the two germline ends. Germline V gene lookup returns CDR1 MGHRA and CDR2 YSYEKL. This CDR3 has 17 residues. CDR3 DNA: TGCGCCAGCAGCCAAGAGGCCCACCGTTATAGCAATCAGCCCCAGCATTTT. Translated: CASSQEAHRYSNQPQHF.

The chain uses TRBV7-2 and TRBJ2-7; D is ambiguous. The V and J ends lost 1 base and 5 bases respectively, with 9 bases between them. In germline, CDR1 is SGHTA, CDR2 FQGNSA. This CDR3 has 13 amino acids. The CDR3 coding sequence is TGTGCCAGCAGCTTAGTCGGGTTAGACGAGCAGTACTTC. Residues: CASSLVGLDEQYF.

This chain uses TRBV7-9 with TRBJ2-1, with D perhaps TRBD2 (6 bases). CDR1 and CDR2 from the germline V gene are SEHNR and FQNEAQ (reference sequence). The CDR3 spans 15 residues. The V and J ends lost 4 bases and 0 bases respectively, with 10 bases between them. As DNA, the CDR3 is TGTGCCAGCAGCTCACCCGGGGGCTCCTACAATGAGCAGTTCTTC. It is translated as CASSSPGGSYNEQFF.

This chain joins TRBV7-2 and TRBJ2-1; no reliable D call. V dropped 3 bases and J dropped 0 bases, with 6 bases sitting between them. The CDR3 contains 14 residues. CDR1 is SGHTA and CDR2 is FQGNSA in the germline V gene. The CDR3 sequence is CASSFLSSYNEQFF. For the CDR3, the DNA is TGTGCCAGCAGCTTCCTTTCCTCCTACAATGAGCAGTTCTTC.

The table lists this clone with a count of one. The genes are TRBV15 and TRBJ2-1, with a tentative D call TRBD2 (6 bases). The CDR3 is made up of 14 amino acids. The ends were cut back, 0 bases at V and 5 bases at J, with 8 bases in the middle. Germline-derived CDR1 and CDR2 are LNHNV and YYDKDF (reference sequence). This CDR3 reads CATSRDWGDNEQFF. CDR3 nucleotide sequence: TGTGCCACCAGCAGAGATTGGGGGGACAATGAGCAGTTCTTC.

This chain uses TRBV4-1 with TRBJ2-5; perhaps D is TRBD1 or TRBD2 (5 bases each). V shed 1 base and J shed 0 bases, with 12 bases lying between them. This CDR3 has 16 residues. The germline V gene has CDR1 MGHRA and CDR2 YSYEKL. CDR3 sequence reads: CASSQVVGENQETQYF. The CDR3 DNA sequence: TGCGCCAGCAGCCAAGTTGTGGGGGAGAACCAAGAGACCCAGTACTTC.

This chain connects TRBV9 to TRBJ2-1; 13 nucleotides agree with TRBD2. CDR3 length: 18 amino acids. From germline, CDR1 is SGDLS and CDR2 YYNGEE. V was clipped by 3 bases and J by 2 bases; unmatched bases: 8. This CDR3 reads CASSDGLAGVLAYNEQFF. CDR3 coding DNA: TGTGCCAGCAGCGACGGACTAGCGGGAGTACTAGCCTACAATGAGCAGTTCTTC.

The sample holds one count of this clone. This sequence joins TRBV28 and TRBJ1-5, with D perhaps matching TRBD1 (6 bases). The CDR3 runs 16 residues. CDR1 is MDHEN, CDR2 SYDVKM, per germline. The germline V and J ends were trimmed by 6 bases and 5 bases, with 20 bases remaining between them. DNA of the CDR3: TGTGCCAGCAGCTGGGATCCCCCCAGGGGCGATCAGCCCCAGCATTTT. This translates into CASSWDPPRGDQPQHF.

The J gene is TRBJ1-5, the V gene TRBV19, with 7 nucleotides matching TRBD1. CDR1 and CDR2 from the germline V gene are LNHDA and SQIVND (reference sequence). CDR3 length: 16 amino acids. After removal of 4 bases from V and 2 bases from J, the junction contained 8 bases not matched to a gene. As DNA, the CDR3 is TGTGCCAGTAGTACAGATCGGACAGGTGGCAATCAGCCCCAGCATTTT. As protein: CASSTDRTGGNQPQHF.

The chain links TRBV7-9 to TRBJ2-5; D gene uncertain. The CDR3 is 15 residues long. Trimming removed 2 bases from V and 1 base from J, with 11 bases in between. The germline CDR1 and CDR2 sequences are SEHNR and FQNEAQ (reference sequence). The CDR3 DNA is TGTGCCAGCAGCTTACTTAGGACGGGCCAAGAGACCCAGTACTTC. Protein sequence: CASSLLRTGQETQYF.

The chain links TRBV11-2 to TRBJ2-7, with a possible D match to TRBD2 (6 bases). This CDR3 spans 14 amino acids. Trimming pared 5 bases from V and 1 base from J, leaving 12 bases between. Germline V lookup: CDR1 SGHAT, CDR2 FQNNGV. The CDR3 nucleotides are TGTGCCAGCAGCGGGCTTGCGGGATCCTACGAGCAGTACTTC. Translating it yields CASSGLAGSYEQYF.

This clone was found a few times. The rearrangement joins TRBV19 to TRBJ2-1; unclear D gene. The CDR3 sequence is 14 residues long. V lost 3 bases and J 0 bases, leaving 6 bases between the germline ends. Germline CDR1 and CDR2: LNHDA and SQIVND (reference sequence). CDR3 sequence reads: CASSMIRSYNEQFF. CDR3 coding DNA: TGTGCCAGTAGTATGATCCGCTCCTACAATGAGCAGTTCTTC.